This TCR beta chain was identified in a study of T cells after yellow fever vaccination. Overall study findings and caveats: Clones that expanded after primary vaccination mostly reappeared after the booster (96% CD4, approximately 85% CD8).

The CDR3 is 15 residues long. V was clipped by 6 bases and J by 6 bases; unmatched bases: 10. Germline values: CDR1 LGHNA, CDR2 YNFKEQ. Synthesis of TCR cDNA relied on 5'RACE template switching, which attached a universal primer site and UMIs. TCRdb re-called the 5' RACE reads through MiXCR, storing one row per CDR3 protein. Here the sample spans about 340,000 distinct CDR3 sequences, approximately 12% being singletons. With regard to this clonotype: Its specificity is not known.

Specimen: CD4+ T cells sorted from PBMCs, collected 15 days after the yellow fever booster vaccination. The origin of this receptor is a man aged 18 to 29 who received the YFV17D yellow fever vaccine. V usage is TRBV4-2 and J usage is TRBJ2-1; 8 nucleotides line up with TRBD1. CDR3 protein: CASRQIPGQVNEQFF. The CDR3 nucleotides are TGTGCCAGCAGACAAATACCGGGACAGGTCAATGAGCAGTTCTTC.